This entry lists 10 T cell receptor beta chains sequenced from one sample in a study of blood T cells in healthy people across ages. The use of a sample-barcoded 5' primer and a J-beta primer mix characterized a second PCR of roughly 7 to 11 cycles. From the 5' RACE reads, TCRdb called clonotypes with MiXCR, one entry per CDR3 protein. The sample yields fewer than 650,000 distinct CDR3 sequences, roughly a quarter seen once. This sample also belongs to another study, concerning T cells of mothers and their children.

The sequenced sample was blood. The receptors derive from a boy aged 2 to 10 in good health.

The chain joins TRBV28 to TRBJ2-1; 10 nucleotides match TRBD2. CDR3 length: 14 amino acids. The V segment lost 1 base and the J segment 12 bases; nucleotides outside the gene matches: 6. Germline CDR1 reads MDHEN; CDR2 reads SYDVKM. In DNA, the CDR3 is TGTGCCAGCAGTTTATATCAGCGGGGGGGATTGCAGTTCTTC. Translation: CASSLYQRGGLQFF.

This clonotype showed up just a few times. The V gene is TRBV10-2, the J gene TRBJ2-5; 9 bases agree with TRBD2. Trimming at V came to 2 bases and at J to 5 bases, leaving 6 bases not matched to a gene. The CDR3 is 15 amino acids. Germline V gene lookup returns CDR1 WSHSY and CDR2 SAAADI. In DNA, the CDR3 is TGCGCCAGCAGTGAGCCAGCGGGAGGAGATGAGACCCAGTACTTC. The encoded protein is CASSEPAGGDETQYF.

A few counts support this clonotype. V usage is TRBV6-1 and J usage is TRBJ2-5; 8 nucleotides align to TRBD2. The CDR3 runs to 14 residues. The ends lost 2 bases at V and 5 bases at J; junction bases unmatched: 4. Per germline, CDR1 MNHNS and CDR2 SASEGT. The CDR3 DNA follows: TGTGCCAGCAGTGAACGGGGGGGGTCGGAGACCCAGTACTTC. Translation: CASSERGGSETQYF.

This clonotype has more than one count but fewer than ten. The chain recombines TRBV19 with TRBJ2-5; 9 bases are shared with TRBD2. The J call may be in error: the DNA end matches TRBJ2-7 better. The CDR3 covers 14 residues. Germline V gene sequence: CDR1 LNHDA, CDR2 SQIVND (reference sequence). CDR3 sequence: CASKRGVLTYEQYF. The DNA of the CDR3 is TGTGCCAGTAAGCGGGGGGTCCTCACATACGAGCAGTACTTC.

V gene TRBV7-6 combines with J gene TRBJ2-5, with TRBD2 identical over 8 bases. Germline V gene data show CDR1 as SGHVS and CDR2 as FNYEAQ. The CDR3 sequence is 15 residues long. After removal of 1 base from V and 5 bases from J, the junction contained 6 bases not matched to a gene. The CDR3: CASSLEGSGTETQYF. As DNA, the CDR3 is TGTGCCAGCAGCTTAGAGGGTAGCGGGACGGAGACCCAGTACTTC.

The V and J genes are TRBV4-2 and TRBJ2-3, with 7 bases matching TRBD2. CDR3 size: 14 residues. Trimming at V came to 3 bases and at J to 3 bases, leaving 3 bases not matched to a gene. In germline, CDR1 is LGHNA, CDR2 YNFKEQ. CDR3 sequence (DNA): TGTGCCAGCAGCCACAAGCGGGGAACAGATACGCAGTATTTT. Its translation is CASSHKRGTDTQYF.

CDR3 coding DNA: TGTGCCAGCAGTTTCACAGGGGTGAAGGAGACCCAGTACTTC. It specifies CASSFTGVKETQYF. The J gene is TRBJ2-5, the V gene TRBV28; 7 positions match TRBD1. There are 14 residues in the CDR3. J was trimmed by 5 bases and V by 3 bases; bases with no gene match: 6. Germline loops: CDR1 MDHEN, CDR2 SYDVKM.

This clonotype was detected a few times. The chain has TRBV7-2 and TRBJ2-1, with D tentatively TRBD2 (7 bases). CDR3 length: 15 amino acids. The V and J ends lost 0 bases and 6 bases respectively, with 12 bases between them. Germline V gene lookup returns CDR1 SGHTA and CDR2 FQGNSA. CDR3 sequence reads: CASSLAGAGANEQFF. Here the CDR3 DNA reads TGTGCCAGCAGCTTAGCGGGGGCGGGAGCCAATGAGCAGTTCTTC.

This clonotype was seen a few times. The V gene is TRBV2, the J gene TRBJ2-5; TRBD1 matches at 7 bases. Germline CDR1 SNHLY, CDR2 FYNNEI. Trimming removed 6 bases from V and 2 bases from J; junction bases left unmatched: 6. The CDR3 totals 14 residues. The CDR3 reads CASRDRRGQETQYF. The CDR3 DNA reads TGTGCCAGCAGGGACAGGAGAGGACAAGAGACCCAGTACTTC.

About this clonotype: The junction and the germline gene differ at one end; a read error may be behind it. The chain combines TRBV6-5 with TRBJ2-5, with TRBD2 identical over 14 bases. The length of the CDR3 is 16 residues. The germline V gene has CDR1 MNHEY and CDR2 SVGAGI. CDR3 sequence reads: CASSNRLAGGRETRYF. The CDR3 coding sequence is TGTGCCAGCAGTAACCGACTAGCGGGAGGGCGGGAGACCCGGTACTTC.